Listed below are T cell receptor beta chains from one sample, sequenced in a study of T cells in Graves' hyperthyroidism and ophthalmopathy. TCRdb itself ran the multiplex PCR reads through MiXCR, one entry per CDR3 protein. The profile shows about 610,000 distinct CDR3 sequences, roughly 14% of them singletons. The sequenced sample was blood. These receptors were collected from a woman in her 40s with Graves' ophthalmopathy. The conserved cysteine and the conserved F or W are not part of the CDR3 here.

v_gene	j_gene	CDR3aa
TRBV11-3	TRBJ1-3	ASSLGRNSGNTIY
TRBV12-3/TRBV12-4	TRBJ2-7	ASSFRGDTTYEQY
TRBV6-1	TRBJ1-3	ASSENLLNTIY
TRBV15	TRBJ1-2	ATSSYRGASYGYT
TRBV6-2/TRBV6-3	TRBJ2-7	ASSYFGQGDEQY
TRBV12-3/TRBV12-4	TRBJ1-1	ASVMNTEAF
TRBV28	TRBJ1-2	ASSRSPLRYGYT
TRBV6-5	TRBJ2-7	ASSYDRTSSYEQY
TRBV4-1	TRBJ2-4	ASSLTRDRTFDQY
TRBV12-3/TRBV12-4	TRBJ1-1	ASSLGPVRNTEAF
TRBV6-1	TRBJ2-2	ASSDVFAGELF
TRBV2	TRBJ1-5	ASSADGFHQPQH
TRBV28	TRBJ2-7	ASSQLGDTYEQY
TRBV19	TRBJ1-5	ASSLSAGNQPQH
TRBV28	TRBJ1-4	ATYSPGTGNEKLF
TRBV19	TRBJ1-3	AVRDRGLIGNTIY
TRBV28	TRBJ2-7	ASSYRGRNYEQY
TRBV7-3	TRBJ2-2	ASSPERDRAGGELF
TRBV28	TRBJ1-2	ASSLQPDSYGYT
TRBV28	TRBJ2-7	ASSELGGNSEQY
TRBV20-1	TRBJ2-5	SARDISGLETQY
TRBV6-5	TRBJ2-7	ASSYSKARGLDEQY
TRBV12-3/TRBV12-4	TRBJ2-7	ASNLAGGAYEQY
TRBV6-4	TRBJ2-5	ASSPLAGTQETQY
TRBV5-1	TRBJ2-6	ASSDKEAGANVLT
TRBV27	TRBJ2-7	ASSQAGMGIQGWTYEQY
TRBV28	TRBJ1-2	ASSTGTGGAYYGYT
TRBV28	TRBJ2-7	ASSLIAGGRYEQY
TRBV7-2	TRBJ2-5	ASSSFGGAGETQY
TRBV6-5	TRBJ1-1	ASSYSPGGSAF
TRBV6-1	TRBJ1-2	ASRKTGSGGSGYT
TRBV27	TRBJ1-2	ASRSGGSDYGYT
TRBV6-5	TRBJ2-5	ASSSGPVLLGETQY
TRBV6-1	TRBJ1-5	ASRSRRDQPQH
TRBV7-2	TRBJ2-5	ASSYGAGGQETQY
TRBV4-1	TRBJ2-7	ASSQSGGRAPYEQY
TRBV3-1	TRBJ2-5	ASSHAGQGTQETQY
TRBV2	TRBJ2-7	ASSELAGSHEQY
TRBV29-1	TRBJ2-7	SGTVGKFYEQY
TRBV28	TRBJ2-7	ASSPPVGEQY
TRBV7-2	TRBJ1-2	ASSLPGFEGYGYT
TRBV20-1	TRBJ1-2	SALLPGYGYT
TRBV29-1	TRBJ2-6	SVAPFRADSGANVLT
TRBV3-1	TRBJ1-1	ASSQNRGNTEAF
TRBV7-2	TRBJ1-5	ASSLVPGTQPQH
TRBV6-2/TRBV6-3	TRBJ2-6	ASSLKQASGVPSGANVLT
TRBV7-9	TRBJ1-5	ASSLVGQGVQPQH
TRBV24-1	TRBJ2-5	ATSDLGAGETQY
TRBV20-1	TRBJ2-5	SADPTGQGGETQY
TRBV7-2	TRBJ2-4	ASSGSGLVTNIQY
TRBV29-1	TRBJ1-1	SVETGAFAEAF
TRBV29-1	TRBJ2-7	SVEVGTSGNYEQY
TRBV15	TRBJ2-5	ATSKYSGRDETQH